One sample yielded the 11 T cell receptor beta chains listed below, sequenced in a study of cytomegalovirus exposure and HLA in healthy donors. 60 Vbeta and 13 Jbeta primers were used in PCR. This table comes from immunoSEQ multiplex PCR, and its TCRdb copy is limited to in-frame clones, with some not included. The sample holds 150,000 to 200,000 clones, just over 75% seen once. The material sequenced was PBMCs. Receptors originate from a man younger than 40 in good health and CMV-seronegative.

The genes are TRBV10-3 and TRBJ2-3, with D hard to call. This CDR3 comprises 11 residues. Germline V CDR1 and CDR2: ENHRY, SYGVKD. The germline V and J ends were trimmed by 5 bases and 5 bases, with 5 bases remaining between them. The CDR3 loop reads CAISHQDTQYF. The CDR3 DNA reads as TGTGCCATCAGTCATCAAGATACGCAGTATTTT.

The chain carries TRBV5-1 and TRBJ2-2; 13 bases match TRBD2. CDR1 and CDR2 from the germline V gene are SGHRS and YFSETQ. J was trimmed by 5 bases and V by 2 bases; bases with no gene match: 6. The CDR3 extends over 17 amino acids. The CDR3 loop is CASSFRPGLAGTGELFF. The CDR3 DNA reads TGCGCCAGCAGCTTCAGGCCGGGACTAGCGGGAACCGGGGAGCTGTTTTTT.

The chain carries TRBV7-9 and TRBJ2-1; D might be TRBD2 (6 bases). CDR1 and CDR2 from the germline V gene are SEHNR and FQNEAQ (reference sequence). V lost 1 base, J lost 0 bases, and 13 bases lay in between. The CDR3 has 17 amino acids. DNA of the CDR3: TGTGCCAGCAGCTTAGGTGTGGACGGGAGCTCCTACAATGAGCAGTTCTTC. Translated: CASSLGVDGSSYNEQFF.

This chain uses TRBV25-1 with TRBJ1-2, with 8 bases identical to TRBD1. J gave up 6 bases and V 5 bases, and 14 bases lay outside the gene matches. From germline, CDR1 is MGHDK and CDR2 SYGVNS. This CDR3 is built from 16 residues. CDR3 DNA: TGTGCCAGCAGTAACTCAAACCGGGACAGGCGAGATGGCTACACCTTC. Amino acid sequence: CASSNSNRDRRDGYTF.

The V call is TRBV11-3, the J call TRBJ1-6; D is perhaps TRBD1 (5 bases). The germline V gene encodes CDR1 SGHNT and CDR2 YENEEA. The CDR3 covers 13 residues. Trimming shortened V by 4 bases and J by 9 bases, and 10 bases separated the two germline ends. The CDR3 region is CASSSTVSSPLHF. The DNA for the CDR3 is TGTGCCAGCAGCTCGACAGTTTCTTCACCCCTCCACTTT.

The chain recombines TRBV7-9 with TRBJ2-7; the match to TRBD2 covers 11 bases. Germline V lookup: CDR1 SEHNR, CDR2 FQNEAQ (reference sequence). This CDR3 contains 17 residues. V trimming: 5 bases; J trimming: 2 bases; junction bases outside the gene matches: 11. CDR3 loop: CASSPPSGLAGTYEQYF. The DNA for the CDR3 is TGTGCCAGCAGCCCCCCCTCCGGACTAGCGGGCACCTACGAGCAGTACTTC.

The chain uses TRBV5-1 and TRBJ2-5; 9 bases are shared with TRBD1. The DNA end is a closer match to TRBJ2-7, so the J assignment may be wrong. The germline CDR1 and CDR2 sequences are SGHRS and YFSETQ. The CDR3 runs to 14 residues. CDR3 bases: TGCGCCAGCAGCTGGGGACAGGGTCCCGACGAGCAGTACTTC. It yields the protein CASSWGQGPDEQYF.

The chain links TRBV28 to TRBJ2-7, with D perhaps TRBD2 (6 bases). The length of the CDR3 is 16 residues. Germline assignment: CDR1 MDHEN and CDR2 SYDVKM. Trimming cost V 6 bases and J 6 bases, with 24 bases left between them. The CDR3 coding sequence is TGTGCCAGCAGCCCTGCACTCGGGGCTAGCGTCGGCGAGCAGTACTTC. Its translation: CASSPALGASVGEQYF. Variable domain in full (rest from reference TRBV28 and TRBJ2-7): DVKVTQSSRYLVKRTGEKVFLECVQDMDHENMFWYRQDPGLGLRLIYFSYDVKMKEKGDIPEGYSVSREKKERFSLILESASTNQTSMYLCASSPALGASVGEQYFGPGTRLTVT.

This chain uses TRBV5-1 with TRBJ2-2, with 7 bases lining up with TRBD1. The CDR3 runs to 14 residues. CDR1 is SGHRS and CDR2 is YFSETQ in the germline V gene. The trim removed 9 bases at V and 1 base at J, leaving 6 bases unmatched. CDR3 protein: CATWTGENTGELFF. The CDR3 DNA sequence: TGCGCCACCTGGACAGGAGAGAACACCGGGGAGCTGTTTTTT.

The V and J genes are TRBV29-1 and TRBJ2-2; no clear D. This CDR3 has 15 amino acids. CDR1 and CDR2 from the germline V gene are SQVTM and ANQGSEA. V shed 4 bases and J shed 7 bases, with 19 bases lying between them. The DNA for the CDR3 is TGCAGCGTTGCTTCTACAACCGGGTATGGCGGGGAGCTGTTTTTT. It translates to CSVASTTGYGGELFF.

This clone was detected a few times. J is TRBJ2-1 and V is TRBV6-6; 11 bases map to TRBD2. This CDR3 is 15 amino acids long. Unmatched junction bases numbered 3, after V lost 2 bases and J lost 6 bases. Germline assignment: CDR1 MNHNY and CDR2 SVGAGI (reference sequence). The CDR3 spells CASSYLGTSGNEQFF. The CDR3 bases are TGTGCCAGCAGTTACCTTGGGACTAGCGGCAATGAGCAGTTCTTC.